The 30 T cell receptor beta chains reported below all come from one sample, sequenced in a study of cytomegalovirus exposure and HLA in healthy donors. 13 Jbeta primers and 60 Vbeta primers were used for the PCR. Libraries were prepared by immunoSEQ multiplex PCR; TCRdb keeps only in-frame clonotypes and omits some of them. Of fewer than 50,000 clones in the sample, roughly 63% were seen once. Sequencing was performed on PBMCs. These receptors were obtained from a man in his 60s in good health and CMV-seropositive.

The J gene is TRBJ2-1, the V gene TRBV11-2; TRBD2 matches at 11 bases. Looked up from germline, CDR1 is SGHAT and CDR2 is FQNNGV. The CDR3 runs to 15 residues. V lost 5 bases to trimming and J lost 7 bases; unmatched junction nucleotides: 7. In DNA, the CDR3 is TGTGCCAGCAGCCTAACTAGCGGGAGTGGGAATGAGCAGTTCTTC. This gives the protein CASSLTSGSGNEQFF.

V and J are TRBV11-2 and TRBJ2-5, with a possible D match to TRBD1 (5 bases). V lost 0 bases and J 1 base, leaving 15 bases between the germline ends. CDR3 length: 17 residues. CDR1 SGHAT and CDR2 FQNNGV come from the germline V gene. The CDR3 loop reads CASSLEWSQGPQETQYF. The CDR3 nucleotides are TGTGCCAGCAGCTTAGAATGGAGTCAGGGTCCCCAAGAGACCCAGTACTTC.

The chain employs TRBV4-3 and TRBJ1-3, with TRBD1 identical over 9 bases. Germline V gene data show CDR1 as LGHNA and CDR2 as YSLEER. The CDR3 has 16 residues. The V gene end was trimmed by 0 bases and the J gene end by 3 bases; junction bases not matched to a gene: 3. CDR3 sequence: CASSQDYRGHGNTIYF. The CDR3, as DNA: TGCGCCAGCAGCCAAGACTACAGGGGGCATGGAAACACCATATATTTT.

This clone was seen more than once but under ten times. V and J are TRBV29-1 and TRBJ2-5, with D perhaps TRBD2 (6 bases). In germline, CDR1 is SQVTM, CDR2 ANQGSEA. Deletions cut 3 bases from V and 4 bases from J, with 15 bases between. The CDR3 is 14 residues long. CDR3 in DNA: TGCAGCGTTGATGGAGGGGCAGGGAGAGAGACCCAGTACTTC. It yields the protein CSVDGGAGRETQYF.

The V call is TRBV15, the J call TRBJ2-1, with TRBD2 matching 8 bases. The CDR3 has 15 residues. Germline V gene lookup returns CDR1 LNHNV and CDR2 YYDKDF (reference sequence). The J segment lost 11 bases and the V segment lost 3 bases, leaving 12 bases of the junction unmatched. The CDR3 loop reads CATSRARGGAEKQFF. The CDR3 nucleotides read TGTGCCACCAGCAGGGCCCGGGGGGGAGCGGAGAAGCAGTTCTTC. Complete variable domain (other parts from reference TRBV15 and TRBJ2-1): DAMVIQNPRYQVTQFGKPVTLSCSQTLNHNVMYWYQQKSSQAPKLLFHYYDKDFNNEADTPDNFQSRRPNTSFCFLDIRSPGLGDTAMYLCATSRARGGAEKQFFGPGTRLTVL.

The chain links TRBV28 to TRBJ2-2; the match to TRBD2 covers 11 bases. The germline CDR1 and CDR2 sequences are MDHEN and SYDVKM. V lost 5 bases and J lost 0; bases outside the gene matches: 11. The CDR3 totals 19 residues. The CDR3 loop is CASSPRGSGRATNTGELFF. The CDR3 DNA is TGTGCCAGCAGTCCACGTGGTAGCGGGAGGGCCACGAACACCGGGGAGCTGTTTTTT.

This clone was detected a few times. The chain employs TRBV7-9 and TRBJ2-7; 7 nucleotides align to TRBD1. Germline V lookup: CDR1 SEHNR, CDR2 FQNEAQ (reference sequence). This CDR3 is built from 14 residues. Trimming took 3 bases from V and 2 from J; bases not matched to a gene: 4. The CDR3 spells CASSLTGLTYEQYF. CDR3 sequence (DNA): TGTGCCAGCAGCTTGACAGGGCTAACCTACGAGCAGTACTTC.

This clone was detected only once. The V gene is TRBV4-1, the J gene TRBJ2-7; 11 positions match TRBD1. The V and J ends lost 4 bases and 2 bases, in that order; junction bases with no gene match: 4. This CDR3 has 15 residues. Per the germline V gene, CDR1 is MGHRA and CDR2 is YSYEKL. CDR3 in DNA: TGCGCCAGCAGCCGAGGGACAGGGGGGACCTACGAGCAGTACTTC. Its translation is CASSRGTGGTYEQYF.

There are a few counts of this clone. The chain recombines TRBV4-3 with TRBJ2-6; TRBD1 matches 8 bases. Germline V gene lookup returns CDR1 LGHNA and CDR2 YSLEER. The trim removed 8 bases at V and 0 bases at J, leaving 9 bases unmatched. The CDR3 covers 17 residues. The CDR3 protein is CASGPGQAHSGANVLTF. In nucleotides, the CDR3 is TGCGCCAGCGGACCGGGACAGGCGCACTCTGGGGCCAACGTCCTGACTTTC.

The chain carries TRBV28 and TRBJ2-5; perhaps TRBD2 as D (7 bases). The CDR3 runs to 16 residues. Germline V CDR1 and CDR2: MDHEN, SYDVKM. V dropped 2 bases and J dropped 5 bases, with 18 bases sitting between them. The CDR3 reads CASSLRGGTRGETQYF. In DNA form, the CDR3 reads TGTGCCAGCAGTTTAAGGGGGGGGACCCGGGGGGAGACCCAGTACTTC.

V is TRBV5-4 and J is TRBJ2-3; possibly TRBD2 for D (6 bases). CDR3 size: 14 residues. From germline, CDR1 is SGHNT and CDR2 YYREEE (reference sequence). V lost 2 bases and J lost 2, with 9 bases in between. The CDR3 is CASSFGGPTDTQYF. The CDR3 nucleotides are TGTGCCAGCAGCTTCGGGGGACCCACAGATACGCAGTATTTT.

The gene calls are TRBV7-2 and TRBJ2-3, with 7 bases aligning to TRBD2. Germline V CDR1 and CDR2: SGHTA, FQGNSA. The CDR3 spans 15 residues. With V trimmed by 7 bases and J by 4 bases, 11 bases remained unmatched. This CDR3 is CASTPAGLGADTQYF. CDR3 nucleotide sequence: TGTGCCAGCACACCAGCGGGACTCGGTGCAGATACGCAGTATTTT.

This clone was picked up a small number of times. The chain combines TRBV9 with TRBJ2-5; 10 bases align to TRBD2. The germline CDR1 and CDR2 sequences are SGDLS and YYNGEE. The length of the CDR3 is 15 residues. Trimming at V came to 0 bases and at J to 5 bases, leaving 4 bases not matched to a gene. CDR3 in DNA: TGTGCCAGCAGCGTAGCCACTAGCGGGGTTGAGACCCAGTACTTC. This encodes CASSVATSGVETQYF.

The chain employs TRBV7-8 and TRBJ2-4, with D maybe TRBD2 (6 bases). Germline CDR1 reads SGHVS; CDR2 reads FQNEAQ. V was cut by 5 bases and J by 0 bases, with 14 bases left in between. The CDR3 length is 16 residues. CDR3 protein: CASSPWGVLAKNIQYF. In DNA form, the CDR3 reads TGTGCCAGCAGCCCCTGGGGGGTCCTAGCCAAAAACATTCAGTACTTC.

The chain uses TRBV6-1 and TRBJ2-3; D unresolved. The V end was cut by 2 bases, the J end by 2 bases, with 29 bases between. The CDR3 loop spans 21 amino acids. Per germline, CDR1 MNHNS and CDR2 SASEGT. The CDR3, as DNA: TGTGCCAGCAGTGAATTTATGTGTCCAAATCGAGAAACAGAGACCACAGATACGCAGTATTTT. Its protein is CASSEFMCPNRETETTDTQYF.

The V and J genes are TRBV29-1 and TRBJ1-1; D might be TRBD1 (5 bases). V was cut by 3 bases and J by 1 base, with 12 bases left in between. The CDR3 covers 14 residues. Per the germline V gene, CDR1 is SQVTM and CDR2 is ANQGSEA. For the CDR3, the DNA is TGCAGCGTTGATAGTGACAGTACGAACACTGAAGCTTTCTTT. Protein: CSVDSDSTNTEAFF.

This sequence joins TRBV5-4 and TRBJ2-7; D ambiguous. The V end was cut by 5 bases, the J end by 2 bases, with 14 bases between. CDR1 and CDR2 from the germline V gene are SGHNT and YYREEE (reference sequence). The CDR3 extends over 14 amino acids. This CDR3 is CASRVYGGTYEQYF. CDR3 DNA: TGTGCCAGCAGGGTCTACGGCGGAACCTACGAGCAGTACTTC.

This chain connects TRBV29-1 to TRBJ2-7; 13 bases fit TRBD2. CDR3 length equals 18 residues. J gave up 1 base and V 6 bases, and 15 bases lay outside the gene matches. Germline V CDR1 and CDR2: SQVTM, ANQGSEA. CDR3 nucleotide sequence: TGCAGCGTCCAATTTCCGGGACTAGCGGGAACCAATTCCTACGAGCAGTACTTC. Its protein product is CSVQFPGLAGTNSYEQYF.

The chain combines TRBV18 with TRBJ2-1; 12 bases line up with TRBD2. The CDR3 totals 17 residues. Germline trimming cut 4 bases from V and 6 bases from J; bases unmatched to any gene: 10. CDR1 is KGHSH and CDR2 is LQKENI in the germline V gene. In DNA, the CDR3 is TGTGCCAGCTCACGGTTGACTAGCGGGAGTCCTTCCAATGAGCAGTTCTTC. Its protein product is CASSRLTSGSPSNEQFF.

This clone was counted a few times. The rearrangement uses TRBV6-1 and TRBJ2-1; TRBD1 might be the D (7 bases). This CDR3 region has 14 residues. V gave up 5 bases and J gave up 6 bases, with 14 bases separating them. Germline-derived CDR1 and CDR2 are MNHNS and SASEGT. The CDR3 spells CASSQGGVSNEQFF. In DNA form, the CDR3 reads TGTGCCAGCAGTCAGGGGGGTGTGAGCAATGAGCAGTTCTTC.

This sequence joins TRBV6-6 and TRBJ1-3; no definite D call. The CDR3 is 16 residues long. Germline-derived CDR1 and CDR2 are MNHNY and SVGAGI (reference sequence). V gave up 0 bases and J gave up 4 bases, with 13 bases separating them. As DNA, the CDR3 is TGTGCCAGCAGTTACTCCAACCAGGCAACAGGAAACACCATATATTTT. Protein product: CASSYSNQATGNTIYF.

The rearrangement links TRBV7-2 to TRBJ2-1; 7 bases fit TRBD1. Looked up from germline, CDR1 is SGHTA and CDR2 is FQGNSA. After removal of 1 base from V and 0 bases from J, the junction contained 6 bases not matched to a gene. This CDR3 region has 17 residues. For the CDR3, the DNA is TGTGCCAGCAGCTTAGGTACCGGGACAGCCTCCTACAATGAGCAGTTCTTC. This translates into CASSLGTGTASYNEQFF.

This chain connects TRBV28 to TRBJ2-2; no definite D call. This CDR3 has 13 residues. Trimming stripped 6 bases from V and 0 bases from J, with 5 bases between. Per germline, CDR1 MDHEN and CDR2 SYDVKM. CDR3 sequence: CASRSSNTGELFF. The CDR3, as DNA: TGTGCCAGCAGATCATCGAACACCGGGGAGCTGTTTTTT.

This clone was seen more than once but under ten times. The V call is TRBV5-4, the J call TRBJ2-1; 9 bases line up with TRBD2. In germline, CDR1 is SGHNT, CDR2 YYREEE (reference sequence). Trimming at V came to 0 bases and at J to 0 bases, leaving 1 base not matched to a gene. This CDR3 is 16 amino acids long. The DNA of the CDR3 is TGTGCCAGCAGCTTGGTTAGCGGGAGCTCCTACAATGAGCAGTTCTTC. As protein: CASSLVSGSSYNEQFF.

The genes are TRBV6-5 and TRBJ1-1; 7 bases agree with TRBD1. The CDR3 is made up of 14 amino acids. After removal of 7 bases from V and 1 base from J, the junction contained 6 bases not matched to a gene. The germline gives CDR1 MNHEY, CDR2 SVGAGI. Here the CDR3 DNA reads TGTGCCAGCAAAAAGGGACAGCAGAACACTGAAGCTTTCTTT. Translating it yields CASKKGQQNTEAFF.

The chain employs TRBV18 and TRBJ2-2; TRBD2 might be the D (5 bases). CDR1 and CDR2 from the germline V gene are KGHSH and LQKENI. The CDR3 has 15 amino acids. V lost 6 bases and J 1 base, leaving 12 bases between the germline ends. The CDR3 region has the DNA TGTGCCAGCTCTCCTGTTGCGGGGAACACCGGGGAGCTGTTTTTT. Translation: CASSPVAGNTGELFF.

The CDR3 is CASSLTRLNSPLHF. The CDR3 bases are TGTGCCAGCAGCTTAACGCGGTTAAATTCACCCCTCCACTTT. V usage is TRBV7-2 and J usage is TRBJ1-6; D gene unclear. CDR1 SGHTA and CDR2 FQGNSA come from the germline V gene. This CDR3 is built from 14 residues. V lost 2 bases, J lost 7 bases, and 9 bases lay in between.

This clone was seen only a few times. This chain joins TRBV6-5 and TRBJ1-2, with D maybe TRBD1 (5 bases). V was clipped by 9 bases and J by 3 bases, with 20 bases between them. Germline CDR1 reads MNHEY; CDR2 reads SVGAGI. The CDR3 loop spans 15 amino acids. CDR3 sequence: CASRYSGQSDYGYTF. CDR3 in DNA: TGTGCCAGTAGATACTCGGGGCAGTCGGACTATGGCTACACCTTC.

In this sample, this clone turned up a few times. The V gene is TRBV6-1, the J gene TRBJ2-1; 8 bases are a match to TRBD1. From germline, CDR1 is MNHNS and CDR2 SASEGT. The length of the CDR3 is 14 residues. V was pared by 3 bases and J by 7 bases, with 5 bases of the junction left unmatched. This CDR3 is CASSDGQGRNEQFF. The CDR3 DNA sequence: TGTGCCAGCAGTGACGGACAGGGTAGAAATGAGCAGTTCTTC.

This sequence joins TRBV18 and TRBJ2-7; D might be TRBD2 (6 bases). CDR3 size: 15 residues. Germline CDR1 and CDR2: KGHSH and LQKENI. V dropped 3 bases and J dropped 5 bases, with 17 bases sitting between them. Here the CDR3 reads CASSPLERSGDEQYF. CDR3 coding DNA: TGTGCCAGCTCACCTTTAGAGAGGTCGGGAGACGAGCAGTACTTC.